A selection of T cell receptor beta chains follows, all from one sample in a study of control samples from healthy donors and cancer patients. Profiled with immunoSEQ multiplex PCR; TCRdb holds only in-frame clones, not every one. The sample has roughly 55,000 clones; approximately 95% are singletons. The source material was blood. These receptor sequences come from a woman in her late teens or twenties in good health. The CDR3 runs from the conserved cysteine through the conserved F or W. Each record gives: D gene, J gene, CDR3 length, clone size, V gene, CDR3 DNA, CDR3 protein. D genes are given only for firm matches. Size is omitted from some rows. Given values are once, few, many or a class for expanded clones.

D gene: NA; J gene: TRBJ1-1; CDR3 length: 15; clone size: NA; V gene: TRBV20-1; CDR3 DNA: TGCAGTGCTAGTTGGATCTCGGGGGGCGACACTGAAGCTTTCTTT; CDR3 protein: CSASWISGGDTEAFF
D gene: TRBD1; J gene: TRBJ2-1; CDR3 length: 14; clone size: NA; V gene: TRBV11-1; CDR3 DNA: TGTGCCAGCAGCCCCCGGGACAGAAACAATGAGCAGTTCTTC; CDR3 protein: CASSPRDRNNEQFF
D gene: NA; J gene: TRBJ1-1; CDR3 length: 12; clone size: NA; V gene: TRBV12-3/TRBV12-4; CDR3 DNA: TGTGCCAGCAGTTTAACCAGCCGGGCAGCTTTCTTT; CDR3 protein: CASSLTSRAAFF
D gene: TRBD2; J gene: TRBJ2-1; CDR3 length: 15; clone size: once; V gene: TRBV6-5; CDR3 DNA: TGTGCCAGCAGGCTAGCGGGGGGGCCGTACAATGAGCAGTTCTTC; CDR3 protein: CASRLAGGPYNEQFF
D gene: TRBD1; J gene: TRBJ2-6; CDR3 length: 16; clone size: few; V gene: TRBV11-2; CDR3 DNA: TGTGCCAGCAGCCCACGACAGGGCTCTGGGGCCAACGTCCTGACTTTC; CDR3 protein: CASSPRQGSGANVLTF
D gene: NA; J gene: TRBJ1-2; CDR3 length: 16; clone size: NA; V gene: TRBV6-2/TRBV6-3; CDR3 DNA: TGTGCCAGCAGTTACGGGTTTGGAGGCGTCGACTATGGCTACACCTTC; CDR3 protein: CASSYGFGGVDYGYTF
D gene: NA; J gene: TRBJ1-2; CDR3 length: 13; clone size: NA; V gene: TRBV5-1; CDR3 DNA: TGCGCCAGCAGCTTGGGAGGAGGAGGTGGCTACACCTTC; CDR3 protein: CASSLGGGGGYTF
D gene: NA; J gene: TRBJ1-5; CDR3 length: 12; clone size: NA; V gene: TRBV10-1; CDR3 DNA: TGCGCCAGCAGTGAGGCGGCCGGGCCCCAGCATTTT; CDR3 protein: CASSEAAGPQHF
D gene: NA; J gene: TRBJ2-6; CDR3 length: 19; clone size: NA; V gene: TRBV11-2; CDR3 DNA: TGTGCCAGCAGCCTGACCATTACAGGGCTCAGCTCTGGGGCCAACGTCCTGACTTTC; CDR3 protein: CASSLTITGLSSGANVLTF
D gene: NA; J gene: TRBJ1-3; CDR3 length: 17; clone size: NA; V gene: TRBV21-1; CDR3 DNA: TGTGCCAGCAGCGCGGGGGGGGAGATGATAGGAGGAAACACCATATATTTT; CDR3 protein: CASSAGGEMIGGNTIYF
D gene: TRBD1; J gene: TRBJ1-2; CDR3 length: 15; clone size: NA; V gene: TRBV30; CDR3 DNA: TGTGCCTGGAGTACTACTTCCGGGACAGATAATGGCTACACCTTC; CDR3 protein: CAWSTTSGTDNGYTF
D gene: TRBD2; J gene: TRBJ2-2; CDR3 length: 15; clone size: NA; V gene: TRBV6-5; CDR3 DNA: TGTGCCAGCGCGGGACTAGATGGGTCGGCCGGGGAGCTGTTTTTT; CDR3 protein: CASAGLDGSAGELFF
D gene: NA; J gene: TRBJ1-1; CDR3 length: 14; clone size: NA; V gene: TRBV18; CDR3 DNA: TGTGCCAGCTCACGAGGGGTGTCCCCCACTGAAGCTTTCTTT; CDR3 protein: CASSRGVSPTEAFF
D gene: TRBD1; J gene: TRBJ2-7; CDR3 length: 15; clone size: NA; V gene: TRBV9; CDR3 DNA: TGTGCCAGCAGCGTAGAGGACAGGGCTGCCTACGAGCAGTACTTC; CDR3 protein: CASSVEDRAAYEQYF
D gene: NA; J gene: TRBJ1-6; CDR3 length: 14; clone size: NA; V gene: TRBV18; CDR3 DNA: TGTGCCAGCTCACCGGGCGGGTCTGGGGTGACCCTCCACTTT; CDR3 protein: CASSPGGSGVTLHF
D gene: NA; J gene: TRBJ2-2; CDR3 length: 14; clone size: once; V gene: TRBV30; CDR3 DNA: TGTGCCTGGAGTGTCTGGGTTGACACCGGGGAGCTGTTTTTT; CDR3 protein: CAWSVWVDTGELFF
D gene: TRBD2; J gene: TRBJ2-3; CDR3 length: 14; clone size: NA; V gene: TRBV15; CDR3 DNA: TGTGCCACCGGCCAGGGCGGGGGTGCAGATACGCAGTATTTT; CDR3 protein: CATGQGGGADTQYF
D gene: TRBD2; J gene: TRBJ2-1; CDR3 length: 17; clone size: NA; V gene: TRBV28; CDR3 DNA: TGTGCCAGCAGTTTAAAGGAGGTAGCGGGGGGGCAAGGGGAGCAGTTCTTC; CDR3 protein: CASSLKEVAGGQGEQFF
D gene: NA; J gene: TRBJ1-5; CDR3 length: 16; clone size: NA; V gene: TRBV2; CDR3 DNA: TGTGCCAGCAGTGAGCAGGGAAGAGGGCAATGGCAGCCCCAGCATTTT; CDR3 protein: CASSEQGRGQWQPQHF
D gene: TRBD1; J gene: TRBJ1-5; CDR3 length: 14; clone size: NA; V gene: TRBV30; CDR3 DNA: TGTGCCTGGTCCCAAGGGACAGGGAATCAGCCCCAGCATTTT; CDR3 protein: CAWSQGTGNQPQHF
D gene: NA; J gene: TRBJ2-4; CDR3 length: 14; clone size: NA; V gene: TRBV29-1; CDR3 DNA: TGCAGCGCCGCTAGCACGTCGGCCAAAAACATTCAGTACTTC; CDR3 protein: CSAASTSAKNIQYF
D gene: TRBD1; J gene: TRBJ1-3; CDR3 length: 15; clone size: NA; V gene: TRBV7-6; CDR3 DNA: TGTGCCAGCAGCTTAGAGCAGGGGGCAGGAAACACCATATATTTT; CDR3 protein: CASSLEQGAGNTIYF
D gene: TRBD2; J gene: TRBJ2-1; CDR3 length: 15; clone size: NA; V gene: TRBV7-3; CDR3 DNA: TGTGCCAGCAGTCAAAGCGGGGGGGCTCTTAATGAGCAGTTCTTC; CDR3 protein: CASSQSGGALNEQFF
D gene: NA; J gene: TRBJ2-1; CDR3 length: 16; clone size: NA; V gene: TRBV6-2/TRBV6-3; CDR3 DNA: TGTGCCAGCAGTTACCCCACTGTGAGCTCCTACAATGAGCAGTTCTTC; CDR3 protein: CASSYPTVSSYNEQFF
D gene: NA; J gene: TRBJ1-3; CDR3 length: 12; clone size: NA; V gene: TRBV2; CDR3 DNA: TGTGCCACCACAGGCTCTGGAAACACCATATATTTT; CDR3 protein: CATTGSGNTIYF
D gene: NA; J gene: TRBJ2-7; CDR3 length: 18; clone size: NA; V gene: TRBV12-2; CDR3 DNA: TGTGCAAGTCGCCTTTTTAGAGGCGGGACATCCCTCACATACGAGCAGTACTTC; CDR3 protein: CASRLFRGGTSLTYEQYF
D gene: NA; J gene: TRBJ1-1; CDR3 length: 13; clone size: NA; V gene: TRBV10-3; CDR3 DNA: TGTGCCATCAGTGACAAGGGGTACACTGAAGCTTTCTTT; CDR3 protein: CAISDKGYTEAFF
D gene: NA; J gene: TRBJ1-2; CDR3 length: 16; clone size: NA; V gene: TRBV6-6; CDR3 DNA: TGTGCCAGCAGGATCTTCCCGGGACCCCTCAGAGGAGGCTACACCTTC; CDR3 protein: CASRIFPGPLRGGYTF
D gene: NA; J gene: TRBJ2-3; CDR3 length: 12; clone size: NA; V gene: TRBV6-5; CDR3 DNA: TGTGCCAGCAGATGGGGCACAGATACGCAGTATTTT; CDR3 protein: CASRWGTDTQYF
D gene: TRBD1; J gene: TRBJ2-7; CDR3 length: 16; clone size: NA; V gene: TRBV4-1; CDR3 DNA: TGCGCCAGCAGCCGAATCGGGGACAGCTTACTCTACGAGCAGTACTTC; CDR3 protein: CASSRIGDSLLYEQYF
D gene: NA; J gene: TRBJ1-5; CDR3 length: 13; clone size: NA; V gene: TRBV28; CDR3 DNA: TGTGCCAGCGAGTACAACAGGGATCAGCCCCAGCATTTT; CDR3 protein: CASEYNRDQPQHF
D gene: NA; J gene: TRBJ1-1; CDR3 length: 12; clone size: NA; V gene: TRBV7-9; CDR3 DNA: TGTGCCAGCAGCTTATATAGCACTGAAGCTTTCTTT; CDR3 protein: CASSLYSTEAFF
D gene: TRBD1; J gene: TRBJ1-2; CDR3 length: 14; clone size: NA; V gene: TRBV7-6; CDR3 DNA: TGTGCCAGCAGCCCAGGGGGGCTTAACTATGGCTACACCTTC; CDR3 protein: CASSPGGLNYGYTF
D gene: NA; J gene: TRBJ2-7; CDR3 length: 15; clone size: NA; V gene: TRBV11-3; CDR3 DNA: TGTGCCAGCAGCTTAATTCGATCAGATGGCTACGAGCAGTACTTC; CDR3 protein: CASSLIRSDGYEQYF
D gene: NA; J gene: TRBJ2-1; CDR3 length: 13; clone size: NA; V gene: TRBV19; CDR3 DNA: TGTGCCAGTAGCGGCTACACCTACAATGAGCAGTTCTTC; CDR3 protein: CASSGYTYNEQFF
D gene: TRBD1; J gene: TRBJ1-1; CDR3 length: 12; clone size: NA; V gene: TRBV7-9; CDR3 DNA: TGTGCCAGCAGCTCCGGGACAGGCGAAGCTTTCTTT; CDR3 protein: CASSSGTGEAFF
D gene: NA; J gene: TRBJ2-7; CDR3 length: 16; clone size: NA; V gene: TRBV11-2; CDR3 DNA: TGTGCCAGCAGCTTAGTGTGGGGTCAGGGTCACCACGAGCAGTACTTC; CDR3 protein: CASSLVWGQGHHEQYF
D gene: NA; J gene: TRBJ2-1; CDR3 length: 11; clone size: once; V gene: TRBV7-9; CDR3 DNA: TGTGCCAGCCAACTCTACAATGAGCAGTTCTTC; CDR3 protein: CASQLYNEQFF
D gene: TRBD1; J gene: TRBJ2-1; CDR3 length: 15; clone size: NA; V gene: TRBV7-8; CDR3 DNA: TGTGCCAGCAGCTTTGCGGGACAGGGCTACAATGAGCAGTTCTTC; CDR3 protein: CASSFAGQGYNEQFF
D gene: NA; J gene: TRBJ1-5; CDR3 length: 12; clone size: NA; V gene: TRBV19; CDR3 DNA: TGTGCCAGTAGCGGTTACGATCAGCCCCAGCATTTT; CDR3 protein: CASSGYDQPQHF
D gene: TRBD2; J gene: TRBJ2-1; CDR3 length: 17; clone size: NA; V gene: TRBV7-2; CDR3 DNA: TGTGCCAGCAGCTTACGAGCAGCGGGGGGCTACCAGAATGAGCAGTTCTTC; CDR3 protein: CASSLRAAGGYQNEQFF
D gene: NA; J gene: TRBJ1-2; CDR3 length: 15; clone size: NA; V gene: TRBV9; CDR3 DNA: TGTGCCAGCAGCGTTGTCGGGGGGGCTAAGAATGGCTACACCTTC; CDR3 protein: CASSVVGGAKNGYTF
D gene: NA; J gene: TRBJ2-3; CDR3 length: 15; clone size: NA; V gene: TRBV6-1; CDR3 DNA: TGTGCCAGCAGTGAACTTCACGGGGGCACAGATACGCAGTATTTT; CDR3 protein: CASSELHGGTDTQYF
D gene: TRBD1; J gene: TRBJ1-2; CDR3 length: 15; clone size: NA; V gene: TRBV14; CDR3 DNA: TGTGCCAGCAGCCAAGTTCACAGGGGCTACTATGGCTACACCTTC; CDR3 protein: CASSQVHRGYYGYTF
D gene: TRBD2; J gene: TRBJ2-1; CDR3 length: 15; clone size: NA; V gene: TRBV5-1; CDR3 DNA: TGCGCCAGCAGCTATACTAGCGGGGCTTACAATGAGCAGTTCTTC; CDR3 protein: CASSYTSGAYNEQFF
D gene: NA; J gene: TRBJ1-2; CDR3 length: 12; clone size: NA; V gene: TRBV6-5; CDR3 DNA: TGTGCCAGCAGACCCAGGGGTTATGGCTACACCTTC; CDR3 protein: CASRPRGYGYTF
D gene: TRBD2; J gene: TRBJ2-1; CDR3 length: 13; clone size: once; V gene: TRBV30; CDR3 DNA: TGTGCCGGCCGAGGAGAGCGGGGGTATGAGCAGTTCTTC; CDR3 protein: CAGRGERGYEQFF
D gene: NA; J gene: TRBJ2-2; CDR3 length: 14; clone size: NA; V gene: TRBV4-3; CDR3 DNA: TGCGCCAGCTCCACAGGGTACGACACCGGGGAGCTGTTTTTT; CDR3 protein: CASSTGYDTGELFF
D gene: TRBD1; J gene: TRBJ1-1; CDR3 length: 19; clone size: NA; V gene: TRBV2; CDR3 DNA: TGTGCCAGCAGTGGCCCGACTATACCAGGGGGCGCGCGGAACACTGAAGCTTTCTTT; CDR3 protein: CASSGPTIPGGARNTEAFF
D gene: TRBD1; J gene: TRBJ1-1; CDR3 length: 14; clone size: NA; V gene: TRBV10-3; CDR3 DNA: TGTGCCATCAGCGGACAGGGCACGAACACTGAAGCTTTCTTT; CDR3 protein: CAISGQGTNTEAFF
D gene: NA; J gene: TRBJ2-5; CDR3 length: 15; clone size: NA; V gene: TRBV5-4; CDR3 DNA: TGTGCCAGCAGCTTTCAGGGCCGAATGGAAGAGACCCAGTACTTC; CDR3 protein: CASSFQGRMEETQYF
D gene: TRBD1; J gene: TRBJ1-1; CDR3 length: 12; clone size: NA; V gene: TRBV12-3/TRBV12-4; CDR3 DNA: TGTGCCAGTTCGACAGGGCACACTGAAGCTTTCTTT; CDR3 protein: CASSTGHTEAFF
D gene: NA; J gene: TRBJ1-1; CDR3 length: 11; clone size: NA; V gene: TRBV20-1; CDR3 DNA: TGCAGTACCTCGCGAGGGGCTGAAGCTTTCTTT; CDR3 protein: CSTSRGAEAFF
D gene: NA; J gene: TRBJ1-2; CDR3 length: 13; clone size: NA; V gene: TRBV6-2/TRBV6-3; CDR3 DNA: TGTGCCAGCAGTTACTCCGGACAAGGAGGCTACACCTTC; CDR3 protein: CASSYSGQGGYTF
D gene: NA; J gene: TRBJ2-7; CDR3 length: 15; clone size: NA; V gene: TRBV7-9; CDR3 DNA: TGTGCCAGCAGCTTACCGTCGGCAGGGACTTACGAGCAGTACTTC; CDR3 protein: CASSLPSAGTYEQYF